A single sample is the source of the 5 T cell receptor beta chains below, sequenced in a study of T cells in Graves' hyperthyroidism and ophthalmopathy. Amplified TCR beta CDR3 regions derived from RNA transcripts. HTBI primers drove first-round RT-PCR of the TCR CDR3. One entry per CDR3 protein results from TCRdb running MiXCR on the multiplex PCR reads. The sample carries under 450,000 distinct CDR3 sequences, about a sixth recorded once. Specimen: blood. Receptors originate from a woman aged 25 to 39 with Graves' hyperthyroidism that later progressed to Graves' ophthalmopathy.

This clonotype was counted many times. This chain uses TRBV29-1 with TRBJ2-3; 9 nucleotides match TRBD1. This CDR3 comprises 14 residues. Trimming removed 4 bases from V and 2 bases from J; junction bases left unmatched: 4. CDR1 is SQVTM, CDR2 ANQGSEA, per germline. CDR3 region: CSVGQGVATDTQYF. The DNA for the CDR3 is TGCAGCGTTGGACAGGGGGTGGCCACAGATACGCAGTATTTT.

The sample holds a few counts of this clonotype. This clone may be a read error of a much larger clone one base away. The chain employs TRBV13 and TRBJ2-1, with D maybe TRBD2 (5 bases). The CDR3 sequence is 15 residues long. V gave up 5 bases and J gave up 8 bases, with 19 bases separating them. Germline V gene lookup returns CDR1 PRHDT and CDR2 FYEKMQ (reference sequence). The CDR3 sequence is CASSPGNASVYEQFF. The CDR3 DNA sequence: TGTGCCAGCAGCCCCGGGAATGCCTCGGTGTATGAGCAGTTCTTC.

This clonotype came up a few times. The rearrangement links TRBV9 to TRBJ1-1; D uncertain. Trimming removed 0 bases from V and 1 base from J, with 7 bases in between. Germline assignment: CDR1 SGDLS and CDR2 YYNGEE. This CDR3 is 14 amino acids long. The CDR3 spells CASSVGVQNTEAFF. The CDR3 DNA follows: TGTGCCAGCAGCGTAGGGGTCCAGAACACTGAAGCTTTCTTT.

Comments on this clonotype: A much larger clone lies a single base off, so this may be a read error. The rearrangement joins TRBV2 to TRBJ2-1; 7 bases map to TRBD1. Germline V lookup: CDR1 SNHLY, CDR2 FYNNEI. CDR3 length: 13 amino acids. CDR3 in DNA: TGTGCCAGCAGCGAAACAGGGGCCGGTGAGCGGTTCTTC. Translating it yields CASSETGAGERFF. The entire variable domain, with the rest obtained from reference TRBV2 and TRBJ2-1, is as follows: EPEVTQTPSHQVTQMGQEVILRCVPISNHLYFYWYRQILGQKVEFLVSFYNNEISEKSEIFDDQFSVERPDGSNFTLKIRSTKLEDSAMYFCASSETGAGERFFGPGTRLTVL.

This clonotype has at least ten counts. The V call is TRBV11-2, the J call TRBJ2-1, with TRBD2 identical over 9 bases. The CDR3 spans 15 residues. Per germline, CDR1 SGHAT and CDR2 FQNNGV. Germline trimming cut 1 base from V and 8 bases from J; bases unmatched to any gene: 6. CDR3 sequence (DNA): TGTGCCAGCAGCTTAGTGGGGACTAGCATGGATGAGCAGTTCTTC. This translates into CASSLVGTSMDEQFF.